This T cell receptor (beta chain) stems from a study of T cell responses to AZD1222 COVID-19 vaccine. Regarding the study as a whole: At 160-218 and 743-854, vaccine-associated CD4 TCRs were dominant, and they spanned spike. A mostly white British donor set with more females was recruited, and clonal diversity was possibly underestimated. As reported, nearly half of all spike-specific TCRs target variant regions that are unmutated.

Turning to this clone: Its antigen remains unidentified.

Only in-frame clones appear in the TCRdb table, and some are missing; sequencing was by immunoSEQ multiplex PCR. In the table there are tens of thousands of clones, about 90% of which are singletons. The CDR3 has 16 amino acids. The germline V gene has CDR1 SGHTA and CDR2 FQGTGA. V was clipped by 3 bases and J by 0 bases; unmatched bases: 5. The rearrangement joins TRBV7-3 to TRBJ1-5, with 7 bases matching TRBD1. The input for sequencing was peripheral blood, taken 28 days after the second AZD1222 dose. This sequence was found in an adult who received the AZD1222 COVID-19 vaccine. CDR3 nucleotide sequence: TGTGCCAGCAGCTTTCCGGACAGGTATAGCAATCAGCCCCAGCATTTT. Encoded protein: CASSFPDRYSNQPQHF.